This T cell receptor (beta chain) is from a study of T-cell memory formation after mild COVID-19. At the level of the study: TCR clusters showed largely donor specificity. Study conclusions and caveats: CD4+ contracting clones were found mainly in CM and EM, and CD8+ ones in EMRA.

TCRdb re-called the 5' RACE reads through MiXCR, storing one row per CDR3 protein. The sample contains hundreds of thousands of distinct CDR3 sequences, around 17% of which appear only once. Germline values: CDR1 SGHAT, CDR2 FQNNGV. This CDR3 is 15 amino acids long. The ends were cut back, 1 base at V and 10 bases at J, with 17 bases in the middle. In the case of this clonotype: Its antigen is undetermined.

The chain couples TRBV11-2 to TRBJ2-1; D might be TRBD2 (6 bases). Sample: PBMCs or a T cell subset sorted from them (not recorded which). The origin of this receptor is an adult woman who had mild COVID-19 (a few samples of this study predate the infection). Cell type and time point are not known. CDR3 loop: CASSLVWRGHGEQFF. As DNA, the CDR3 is TGTGCCAGCAGCTTAGTGTGGCGGGGCCACGGGGAGCAGTTCTTC.